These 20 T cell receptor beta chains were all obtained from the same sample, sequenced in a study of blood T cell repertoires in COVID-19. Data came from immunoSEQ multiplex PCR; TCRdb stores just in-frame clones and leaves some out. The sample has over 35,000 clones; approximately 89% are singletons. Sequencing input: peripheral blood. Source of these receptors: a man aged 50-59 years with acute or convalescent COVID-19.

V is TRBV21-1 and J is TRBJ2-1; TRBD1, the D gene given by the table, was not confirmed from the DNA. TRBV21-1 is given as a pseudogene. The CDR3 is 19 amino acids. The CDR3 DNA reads TGTGCCAGCGGCAAAGCGGCCTTTCCAGGGGCGATAACATACAATGAGCAGTTCTTC. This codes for CASGKAAFPGAITYNEQFF.

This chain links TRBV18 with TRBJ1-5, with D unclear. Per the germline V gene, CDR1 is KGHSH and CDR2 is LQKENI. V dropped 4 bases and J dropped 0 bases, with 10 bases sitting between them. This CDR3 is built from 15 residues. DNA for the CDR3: TGTGCCAGCTCACGTACACGGGATAGCAATCAGCCCCAGCATTTT. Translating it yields CASSRTRDSNQPQHF.

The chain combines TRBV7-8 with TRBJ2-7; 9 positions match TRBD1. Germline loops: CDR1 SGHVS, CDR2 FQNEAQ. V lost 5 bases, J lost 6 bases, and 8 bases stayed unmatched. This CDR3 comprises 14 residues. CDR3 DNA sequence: TGTGCCAGCAGCGGCCGGGACAGGGTCCTCGAGCAGTACTTC. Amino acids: CASSGRDRVLEQYF.

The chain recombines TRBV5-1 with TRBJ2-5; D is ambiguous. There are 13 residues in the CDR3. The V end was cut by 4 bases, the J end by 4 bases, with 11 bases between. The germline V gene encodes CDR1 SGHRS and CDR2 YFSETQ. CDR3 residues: CASSPRLRETQYF. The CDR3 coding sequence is TGCGCCAGCAGCCCGAGGCTGAGAGAGACCCAGTACTTC.

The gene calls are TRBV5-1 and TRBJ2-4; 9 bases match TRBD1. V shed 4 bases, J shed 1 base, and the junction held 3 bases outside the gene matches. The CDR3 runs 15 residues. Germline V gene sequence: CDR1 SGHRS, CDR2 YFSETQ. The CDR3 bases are TGCGCCAGCAGCCCTACAGGGGGCGCCAAAAACATTCAGTACTTC. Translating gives CASSPTGGAKNIQYF.

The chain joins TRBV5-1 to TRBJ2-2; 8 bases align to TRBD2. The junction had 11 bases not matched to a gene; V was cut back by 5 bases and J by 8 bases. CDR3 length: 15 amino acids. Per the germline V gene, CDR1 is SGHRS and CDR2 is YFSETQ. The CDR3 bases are TGCGCCAGCAGTCCGGCCCCGACTAGCGCTGGGGAGCTGTTTTTT. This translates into CASSPAPTSAGELFF. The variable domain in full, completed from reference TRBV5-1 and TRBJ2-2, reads KAGVTQTPRYLIKTRGQQVTLSCSPISGHRSVSWYQQTPGQGLQFLFEYFSETQRNKGNFPGRFSGRQFSNSRSEMNVSTLELGDSALYLCASSPAPTSAGELFFGEGSRLTVL.

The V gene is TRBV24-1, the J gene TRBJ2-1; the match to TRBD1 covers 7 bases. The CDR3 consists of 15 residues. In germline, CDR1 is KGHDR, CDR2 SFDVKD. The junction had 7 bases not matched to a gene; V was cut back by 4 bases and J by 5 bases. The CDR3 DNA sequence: TGTGCCACCAGTGACATCCCGGGACAGAACAATGAGCAGTTCTTC. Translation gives CATSDIPGQNNEQFF.

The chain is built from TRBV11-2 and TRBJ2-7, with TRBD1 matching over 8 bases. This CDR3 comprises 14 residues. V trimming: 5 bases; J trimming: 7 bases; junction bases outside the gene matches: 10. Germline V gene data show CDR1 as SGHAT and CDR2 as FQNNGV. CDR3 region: CASSPSGGPGEQYF. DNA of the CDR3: TGTGCCAGCAGCCCCTCAGGGGGCCCGGGGGAGCAGTACTTC.

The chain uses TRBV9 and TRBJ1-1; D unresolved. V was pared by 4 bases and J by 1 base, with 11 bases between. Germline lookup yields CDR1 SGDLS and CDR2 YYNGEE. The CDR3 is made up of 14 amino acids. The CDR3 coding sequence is TGTGCCAGCAGCTCCCAACCGGGGAACACTGAAGCTTTCTTT. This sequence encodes CASSSQPGNTEAFF.

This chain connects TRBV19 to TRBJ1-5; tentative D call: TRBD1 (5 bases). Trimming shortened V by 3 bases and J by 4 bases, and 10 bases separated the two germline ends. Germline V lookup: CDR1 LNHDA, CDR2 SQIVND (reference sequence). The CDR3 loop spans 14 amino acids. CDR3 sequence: CASSIYGGNQPQHF. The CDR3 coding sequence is TGTGCCAGTAGTATCTACGGGGGGAATCAGCCCCAGCATTTT.

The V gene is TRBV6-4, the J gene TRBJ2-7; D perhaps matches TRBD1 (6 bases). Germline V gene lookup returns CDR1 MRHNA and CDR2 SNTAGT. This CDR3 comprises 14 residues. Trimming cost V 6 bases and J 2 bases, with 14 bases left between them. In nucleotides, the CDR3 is TGTGCCAGCAGACCCGGGACACCTACCTACGAGCAGTACTTC. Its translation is CASRPGTPTYEQYF.

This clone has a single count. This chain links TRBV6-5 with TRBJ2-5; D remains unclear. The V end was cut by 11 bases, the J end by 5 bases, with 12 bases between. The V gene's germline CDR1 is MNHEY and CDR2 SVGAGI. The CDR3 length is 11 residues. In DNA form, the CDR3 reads TGTGCCGTTAAAATCGCGGAGACCCAGTACTTC. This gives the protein CAVKIAETQYF.

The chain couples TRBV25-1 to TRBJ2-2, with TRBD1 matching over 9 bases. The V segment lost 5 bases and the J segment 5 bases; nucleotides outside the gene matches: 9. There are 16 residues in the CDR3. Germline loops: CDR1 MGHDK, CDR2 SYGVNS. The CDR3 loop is CASSRLGTGPTGELFF. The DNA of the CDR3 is TGTGCCAGCAGTAGGCTTGGGACAGGGCCGACCGGGGAGCTGTTTTTT.

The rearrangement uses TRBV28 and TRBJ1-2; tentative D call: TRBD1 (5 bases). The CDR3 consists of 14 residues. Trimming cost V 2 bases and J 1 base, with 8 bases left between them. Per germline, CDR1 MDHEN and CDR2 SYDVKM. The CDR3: CASSLQGVNYGYTF. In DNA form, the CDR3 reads TGTGCCAGCAGTTTACAAGGGGTTAACTATGGCTACACCTTC.

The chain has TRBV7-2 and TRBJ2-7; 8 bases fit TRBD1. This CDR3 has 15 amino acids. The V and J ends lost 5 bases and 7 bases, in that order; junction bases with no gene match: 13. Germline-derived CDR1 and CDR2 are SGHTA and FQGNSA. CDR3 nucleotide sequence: TGTGCCAGCAGCCCGAGACAGGGGTCAGGGGGGGAGCAGTACTTC. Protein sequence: CASSPRQGSGGEQYF.

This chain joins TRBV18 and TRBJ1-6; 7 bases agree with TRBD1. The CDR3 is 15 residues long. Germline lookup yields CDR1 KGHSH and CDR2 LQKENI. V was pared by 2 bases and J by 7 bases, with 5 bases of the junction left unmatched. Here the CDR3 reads CASSPNTGENSPLHF. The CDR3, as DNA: TGTGCCAGCTCACCAAACACAGGGGAGAATTCACCCCTCCACTTT. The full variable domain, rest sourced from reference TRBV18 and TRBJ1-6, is NAGVMQNPRHLVRRRGQEARLRCSPMKGHSHVYWYRQLPEEGLKFMVYLQKENIIDESGMPKERFSAEFPKEGPSILRIQQVVRGDSAAYFCASSPNTGENSPLHFGNGTRLTVT.

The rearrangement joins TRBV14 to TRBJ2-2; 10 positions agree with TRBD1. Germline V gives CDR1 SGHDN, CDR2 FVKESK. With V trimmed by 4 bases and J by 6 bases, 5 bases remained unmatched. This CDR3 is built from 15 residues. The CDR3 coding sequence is TGTGCCAGCAGCCGGGACAGGGGATGGGCCGGGGAGCTGTTTTTT. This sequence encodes CASSRDRGWAGELFF.

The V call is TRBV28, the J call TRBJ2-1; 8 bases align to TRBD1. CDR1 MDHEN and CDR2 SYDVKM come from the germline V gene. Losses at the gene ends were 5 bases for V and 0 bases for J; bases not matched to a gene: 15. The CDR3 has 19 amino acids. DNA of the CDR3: TGTGCCAGCAGTGGGCTCCAGGGGGCTCTTTATAGCTCCTACAATGAGCAGTTCTTC. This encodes CASSGLQGALYSSYNEQFF.

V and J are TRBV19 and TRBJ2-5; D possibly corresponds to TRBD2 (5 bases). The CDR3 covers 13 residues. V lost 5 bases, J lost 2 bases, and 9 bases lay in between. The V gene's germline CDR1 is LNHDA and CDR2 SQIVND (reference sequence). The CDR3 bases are TGTGCCAGTAGTGCCCGGGGTCAAGAGACCCAGTACTTC. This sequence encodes CASSARGQETQYF.

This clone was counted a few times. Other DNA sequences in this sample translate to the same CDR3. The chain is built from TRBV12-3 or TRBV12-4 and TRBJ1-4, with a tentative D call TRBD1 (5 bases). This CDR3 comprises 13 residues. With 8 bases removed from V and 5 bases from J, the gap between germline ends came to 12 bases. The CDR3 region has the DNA TGTGCCAGCTTGCGGGGGGGAAATGAAAAACTGTTTTTT. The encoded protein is CASLRGGNEKLFF.